This TCR beta chain came from a study of T cell responses to AZD1222 COVID-19 vaccine. The study, taken as a whole, reports: Donors were mostly white British, more females; clonal diversity possibly underestimated.

The table lists this clone with a few counts. Its target is not known. The assay was immunoSEQ multiplex PCR, and TCRdb's table has in-frame clones only and misses some. This sample has 120,000 to 150,000 clones, with about nine tenths found just once. This CDR3 comprises 15 residues. V lost 10 bases and J lost 0, with 14 bases in between. Germline assignment: CDR1 SGHRS and CDR2 YFSETQ. The TCR was taken from an adult who received the AZD1222 COVID-19 vaccine. The rearrangement links TRBV5-1 to TRBJ2-6; D possibly corresponds to TRBD1 (5 bases). The source was peripheral blood, collected 28 days after the second AZD1222 dose. The CDR3 spells CASQTGSSGANVLTF. CDR3 sequence (DNA): TGCGCCTCTCAAACAGGTTCCTCTGGGGCCAACGTCCTGACTTTC.